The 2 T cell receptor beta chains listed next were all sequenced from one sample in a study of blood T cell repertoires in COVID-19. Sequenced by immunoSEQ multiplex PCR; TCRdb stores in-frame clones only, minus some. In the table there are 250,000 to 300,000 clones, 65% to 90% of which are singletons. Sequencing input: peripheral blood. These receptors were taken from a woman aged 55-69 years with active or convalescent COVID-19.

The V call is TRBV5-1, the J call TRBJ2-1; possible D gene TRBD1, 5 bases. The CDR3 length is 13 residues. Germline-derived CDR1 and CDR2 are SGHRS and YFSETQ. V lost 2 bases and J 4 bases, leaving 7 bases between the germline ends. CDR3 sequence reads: CASSFRQYNEQFF. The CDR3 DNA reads TGCGCCAGCAGCTTTCGACAGTACAATGAGCAGTTCTTC.

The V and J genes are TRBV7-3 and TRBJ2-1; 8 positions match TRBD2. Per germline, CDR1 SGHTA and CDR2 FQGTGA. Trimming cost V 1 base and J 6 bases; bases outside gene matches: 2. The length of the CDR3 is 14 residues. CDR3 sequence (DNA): TGTGCCAGCAGCTTAAGCGGGGGGCTCAATGAGCAGTTCTTC. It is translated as CASSLSGGLNEQFF.